These T cell receptor beta chains were read from a single sample in a study of cytomegalovirus exposure and HLA in healthy donors. Repertoires were generated with immunoSEQ multiplex PCR, while TCRdb's copy carries only in-frame clones and drops some. The table has approximately 90,000 clones, around 82% seen once. Input material: PBMCs. The receptor source for this set is a man aged 35-49 years in good health and CMV-seronegative. CDR3s include the opening cysteine and the closing phenylalanine or tryptophan. The D gene is left open where the match is weak. A row's size may be missing; if present it is once, few, many or a size class.

cdr3_aa	cdr3_nt	clone_size	v_call	j_call	d_call
CASSLTSGRAGYNEQFF	TGTGCCAGCAGCTTGACTAGCGGGAGGGCCGGATACAATGAGCAGTTCTTC	once	TRBV7-9	TRBJ2-1	TRBD2
CASSLAAASTDTQYF	TGCGCCAGCAGCTTGGCCGCGGCTAGCACAGATACGCAGTATTTT	.	TRBV5-1	TRBJ2-3	.
CASSETLTGGPEKLFF	TGTGCCAGCAGTGAAACCCTGACAGGGGGACCCGAAAAACTGTTTTTT	medium-sized	TRBV6-1	TRBJ1-4	TRBD1
CASSRWGDGYGYTF	TGTGCCAGCAGCCGGTGGGGGGACGGCTATGGCTACACCTTC	.	TRBV28	TRBJ1-2	.
CASTRRAGTAGELFF	TGTGCCAGCACTCGGAGGGCAGGGACGGCCGGGGAGCTGTTTTTT	many	TRBV6-5	TRBJ2-2	.
CASSSGQNTEAFF	TGTGCCAGCAGCTCGGGACAGAACACTGAAGCTTTCTTT	.	TRBV11-2	TRBJ1-1	.
CASRRVFQETQYF	TGTGCCAGTAGGAGAGTATTCCAAGAGACCCAGTACTTC	.	TRBV19	TRBJ2-5	.
CASSPGASNQPQHF	TGTGCCAGCAGCCCAGGGGCTAGCAATCAGCCCCAGCATTTT	few	TRBV7-9	TRBJ1-5	.
CASSLGPTEAFF	TGTGCCAGCAGCTTAGGTCCTACTGAAGCTTTCTTT	once	TRBV7-9	TRBJ1-1	.
CASSSFESTGELFF	TGTGCCAGCAGCTCTTTCGAGTCAACCGGGGAGCTGTTTTTT	.	TRBV5-4	TRBJ2-2	.
CASSLRPVGGLYGYTF	TGTGCCAGCAGCTTGCGGCCGGTCGGGGGACTCTATGGCTACACCTTC	once	TRBV7-6	TRBJ1-2	.
CASSTGQGDTGELFF	TGCGCCAGCAGCACGGGACAGGGAGACACCGGGGAGCTGTTTTTT	.	TRBV5-1	TRBJ2-2	TRBD1
CASSPILRGGTYEQYF	TGTGCCAGCTCACCTATCTTGCGTGGGGGGACCTACGAGCAGTACTTC	few	TRBV18	TRBJ2-7	.
CASSPLGGGNTEAFF	TGTGCCAGCAGCCCTCTTGGGGGAGGGAACACTGAAGCTTTCTTT	.	TRBV6-5	TRBJ1-1	.
CASRQRQAYNEQFF	TGCGCTAGCAGGCAACGGCAGGCATACAATGAGCAGTTCTTC	.	TRBV10-1	TRBJ2-1	.
CAWTGAIYGYTF	TGTGCCTGGACAGGGGCTATCTATGGCTACACCTTC	few	TRBV30	TRBJ1-2	.
CASSFSGGRGGNQPQHF	TGTGCCAGCAGCTTCTCTGGTGGCAGGGGCGGCAATCAGCCCCAGCATTTT	once	TRBV5-4	TRBJ1-5	.
CASSLGLAGAPGETQYF	TGTGCCAGCAGCTTGGGACTAGCGGGAGCCCCGGGAGAGACCCAGTACTTC	.	TRBV5-4	TRBJ2-5	TRBD2
CASSLSWGGAFF	TGTGCCAGCAGTTTAAGCTGGGGAGGCGCTTTCTTT	.	TRBV28	TRBJ1-1	.
CASREPGQGVRGQYF	TGTGCCAGCAGGGAACCGGGACAGGGGGTTAGAGGGCAGTACTTC	.	TRBV25-1	TRBJ2-7	TRBD1
CASSSPTGAHNEQFF	TGTGCCAGCAGTTCCCCGACAGGGGCACACAATGAGCAGTTCTTC	.	TRBV28	TRBJ2-1	TRBD1
CASSSTTVAYEQYF	TGTGCCAGCAGCTCTACGACAGTCGCCTACGAGCAGTACTTC	.	TRBV7-9	TRBJ2-7	.
CASSSGVVNTEAFF	TGTGCCAGCAGTTCAGGGGTAGTGAACACTGAAGCTTTCTTT	.	TRBV28	TRBJ1-1	.
CASREVAGGLYNEQFF	TGTGCCAGCAGGGAGGTAGCGGGAGGGCTCTACAATGAGCAGTTCTTC	.	TRBV27	TRBJ2-1	TRBD2
CASSTEGYGYTF	TGTGCCAGTTCTACCGAGGGCTATGGCTACACCTTC	.	TRBV6-5	TRBJ1-2	.
CASSPYDRREQYF	TGTGCCAGCAGTCCCTACGACAGGCGCGAGCAGTACTTC	once	TRBV28	TRBJ2-7	.
CASSQVDRGHSPLHF	TGTGCCAGCAGCCAAGTCGACAGGGGACATTCACCCCTCCACTTT	few	TRBV14	TRBJ1-6	TRBD1
CSATISGNQPQHF	TGCAGCGCCACTATTAGCGGGAATCAGCCCCAGCATTTT	.	TRBV29-1	TRBJ1-5	.
CASSLPGQGLYNEQFF	TGTGCCAGCAGCTTACCGGGACAGGGTTTATACAATGAGCAGTTCTTC	.	TRBV28	TRBJ2-1	TRBD1
CASRTTGPIEQYF	TGTGCCAGCAGGACGACAGGCCCCATCGAGCAGTACTTC	.	TRBV2	TRBJ2-7	.
CASRLGAYEQYF	TGTGCCAGCCGCCTGGGCGCCTACGAGCAGTACTTC	.	TRBV25-1	TRBJ2-7	.
CASSAMEVSSGNTIYF	TGTGCCAGCAGCGCGATGGAGGTTTCTTCTGGAAACACCATATATTTT	few	TRBV5-4	TRBJ1-3	.
CASSLGPEQFF	TGTGCCAGCAGTCTAGGCCCTGAGCAGTTCTTC	.	TRBV28	TRBJ2-1	.
CASIGGANTEAFF	TGTGCCAGTATAGGGGGCGCCAACACTGAAGCTTTCTTT	.	TRBV28	TRBJ1-1	TRBD1
CASTRRADTEAFF	TGTGCCAGCACCCGCAGGGCGGACACTGAAGCTTTCTTT	.	TRBV6-5	TRBJ1-1	.
CSVLAGGFSGETQYF	TGCAGCGTCCTAGCGGGGGGCTTTTCTGGAGAGACCCAGTACTTC	.	TRBV29-1	TRBJ2-5	TRBD2
CASSATGGILHF	TGTGCCAGCTCGGCGACAGGGGGGATCCTCCACTTT	.	TRBV7-9	TRBJ1-6	TRBD1
CASAGTGNTEAFF	TGTGCCAGCGCCGGGACTGGGAACACTGAAGCTTTCTTT	.	TRBV2	TRBJ1-1	.
CAWSVGTSGGETQYF	TGTGCCTGGAGTGTTGGGACTAGCGGGGGAGAGACCCAGTACTTC	.	TRBV30	TRBJ2-5	TRBD2
CASSKDRERLFF	TGTGCCAGCAGCAAGGACAGGGAACGGCTGTTTTTT	.	TRBV7-9	TRBJ1-4	TRBD1
CASSPGDSNFGDEQYF	TGCGCCAGCAGCCCAGGGGACAGCAATTTTGGCGACGAGCAGTACTTC	.	TRBV5-1	TRBJ2-7	TRBD1
CASSSSWGSYEQYF	TGTGCCAGCAGCTCCTCCTGGGGCAGCTACGAGCAGTACTTC	.	TRBV11-2	TRBJ2-7	.
CASSLAPTGDTGELFF	TGTGCCAGCAGCTTGGCACCAACAGGGGACACCGGGGAGCTGTTTTTT	.	TRBV5-4	TRBJ2-2	TRBD1
CASSLRGGFSPLHF	TGTGCCAGCAGCTTAAGAGGGGGCTTTTCACCCCTCCACTTT	.	TRBV7-9	TRBJ1-6	TRBD1
CASSLGPTGNQPQHF	TGTGCCAGTAGCCTGGGCCCGACAGGAAATCAGCCCCAGCATTTT	.	TRBV19	TRBJ1-5	.
CASRNPDRGGETQYF	TGTGCCAGCAGAAATCCAGACAGGGGTGGAGAGACCCAGTACTTC	.	TRBV28	TRBJ2-5	TRBD1
CASSLGGKVYEQYF	TGTGCCAGCAGCTTGGGCGGGAAAGTCTACGAGCAGTACTTC	.	TRBV11-1	TRBJ2-7	.
CASRRGAEAFF	TGTGCCAGCAGGCGCGGTGCTGAAGCTTTCTTT	.	TRBV27	TRBJ1-1	.
CASSEQGGNYNEQFF	TGTGCCAGCAGTGAACAGGGCGGGAACTACAATGAGCAGTTCTTC	.	TRBV2	TRBJ2-1	.
CASSSGTGLSEQYF	TGTGCCAGCAGCTCCGGGACAGGTTTAAGCGAGCAGTACTTC	.	TRBV5-8	TRBJ2-7	TRBD1
CASSVASVSTGELFF	TGTGCCAGCAGCGTAGCGTCGGTTAGTACCGGGGAGCTGTTTTTT	.	TRBV9	TRBJ2-2	.
CASSLSGTSGRVYEQYF	TGTGCCAGCAGTTTATCAGGGACTAGCGGGAGGGTCTACGAGCAGTACTTC	.	TRBV27	TRBJ2-7	TRBD2